This T cell receptor (beta chain) was sequenced in a study of blood T cell repertoires in COVID-19 (dated by TCRdb to the early 2020s). Study-level background: Samples covering the acute and convalescent phases of COVID-19 were provided by collaborators in the United States, Italy and Spain. The material from the prospective study consisted of cDNA or gDNA derived from T cells, B-cell-depleted T cells, or PBMCs. Deeply sampled blood TCRbeta repertoires from subjects exposed to, actively infected with, or recovered from COVID-19 were included in the dataset. The repertoires were released in a freely available public database meant as a resource for research on the immune response to SARS-CoV-2. The samples were drawn from the first 160 participants of the ongoing ImmuneRACE study and from 1,254 subjects provided by 6 global collaborators. A de-identified subject ID, COVID-19 status, age in years and sex were almost always included in the sample metadata. Where available, HLA class I and class II types were obtained from metadata supplied by the sample provider rather than from assay-based typing.

Whole blood was collected in K2EDTA tubes by collaborating institutions according to the institutions' own protocols. For TCRbeta analysis, collaborators shipped samples in one of three forms: frozen whole blood, isolated PBMCs, or DNA extracted from either of those sample types. General conclusions and limits of the study: The amount of clinical and demographic metadata varied by source and participant and was provided uncurated.

About this clone itself: There is no known antigen for this receptor. No base-level quality is on record; no much larger clone is a single base apart.

Taken from cysteine to phenylalanine, the CDR3 has 13 residues. The kept DNA is CDR3 alone, 39 bases in frame from the first base. The germline V gene gives CDR1 as MNHGY and CDR2 as SVAAGI. Germline trimming amounts to 2 bases on V and 6 bases on J, with 2 as the count of junction bases outside the gene matches. TCRbeta CDR3 regions were amplified from genomic DNA using the immunoSEQ Assay, a bias-controlled multiplex PCR. The authors' pipeline ran thus. The number of nucleated cells in each sample was estimated from the amplification of reference gene primers within the assay. To quantify the absolute abundance of each unique TCRbeta CDR3 rearrangement, sequence reads were collapsed and filtered. For each sample, productive Simpson clonality was calculated as the square root of Simpson's diversity index across productive rearrangements. TCRdb mirrors the immuneACCESS table, restricted to in-frame sequences. Some clones are absent from its copies; in checked studies, under half trace to an unresolved V gene, and the reason for the others is unknown. V, J and clone size derive from that table, while D and trimming were established from the DNA sequence. Within this sample are about 160,000 clones, with approximately 80% of them counted one time only. The leading ten clones occupy about 20% of the sample.

The source is an elderly woman with acute or convalescent COVID-19. The chain is assembled from TRBV6-9 and TRBJ1-2; 8 bases in between match TRBD1. Sequenced input: peripheral blood. Here is the DNA: TGTGCCAGCAGTTATGACAGGGGTGATGGCTACACCTTC. Its product reads: CASSYDRGDGYTF.